The present T cell receptor (beta chain) was sequenced within a study of PD-L1 blockade in urothelial cancer. At the level of the study: Blood samples had a median of approximately 150,000 T cells, roughly 76,000 unique TCRs, and clonality roughly 0.088.

Time point meaning: peripheral blood 6 weeks after treatment start. Between 1 and 8 samples, pretreatment and on-treatment, were given by each patient. V dropped 3 bases and J dropped 4 bases, with 16 bases sitting between them. The CDR3 is made up of 16 amino acids. CDR1 is MGHRA and CDR2 is YSYEKL in the germline V gene. The data were produced by immunoSEQ multiplex PCR, yet TCRdb's version contains in-frame clones alone and is incomplete. This sample has under 25,000 clones, with 82% found just once. The specimen was PBMCs, collected around atezolizumab (anti-PD-L1) treatment. The sequence was collected from a man between 65 and 80 years old with urothelial cancer. The chain links TRBV4-1 to TRBJ1-3; D remains unclear. CDR3 in DNA: TGCGCCAGCAGCCAGGATACACGGGTCATAGGAAACACCATATATTTT. It is translated as CASSQDTRVIGNTIYF.